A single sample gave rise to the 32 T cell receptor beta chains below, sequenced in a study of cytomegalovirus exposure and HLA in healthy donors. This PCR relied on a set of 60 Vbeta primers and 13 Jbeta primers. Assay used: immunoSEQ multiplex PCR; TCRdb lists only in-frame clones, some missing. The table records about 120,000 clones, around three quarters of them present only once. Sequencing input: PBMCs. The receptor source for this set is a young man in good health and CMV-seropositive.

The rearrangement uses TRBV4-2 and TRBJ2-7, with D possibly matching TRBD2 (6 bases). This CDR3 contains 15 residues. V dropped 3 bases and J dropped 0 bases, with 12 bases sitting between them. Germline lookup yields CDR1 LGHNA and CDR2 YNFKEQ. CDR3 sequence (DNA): TGTGCCAGCAGCCATAACCACGGGAGCTCCTACGAGCAGTACTTC. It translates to CASSHNHGSSYEQYF.

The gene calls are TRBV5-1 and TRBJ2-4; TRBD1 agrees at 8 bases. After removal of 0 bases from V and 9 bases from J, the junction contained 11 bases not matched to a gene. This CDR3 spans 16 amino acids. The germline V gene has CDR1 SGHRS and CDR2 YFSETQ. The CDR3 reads CASSLGDRGRPGIQYF. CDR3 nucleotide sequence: TGCGCCAGCAGCTTGGGTGACAGGGGTCGGCCGGGCATTCAGTACTTC. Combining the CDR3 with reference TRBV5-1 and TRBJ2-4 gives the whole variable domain KAGVTQTPRYLIKTRGQQVTLSCSPISGHRSVSWYQQTPGQGLQFLFEYFSETQRNKGNFPGRFSGRQFSNSRSEMNVSTLELGDSALYLCASSLGDRGRPGIQYFGAGTRLSVL.

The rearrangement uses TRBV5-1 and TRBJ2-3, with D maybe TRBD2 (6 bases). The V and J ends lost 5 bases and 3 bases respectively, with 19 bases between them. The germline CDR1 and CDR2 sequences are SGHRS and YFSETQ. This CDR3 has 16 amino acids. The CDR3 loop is CASSFYRLGVTDTQYF. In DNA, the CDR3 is TGCGCCAGCAGTTTCTATCGACTAGGAGTGACAGATACGCAGTATTTT.

The CDR3 DNA is TGCGCCAGCAGCGCCAGCAGGGGGGGCACAGATACGCAGTATTTT. Its protein is CASSASRGGTDTQYF. The chain recombines TRBV5-1 with TRBJ2-3; tentatively, D is TRBD1 (7 bases). Trimming pared 4 bases from V and 1 base from J, leaving 13 bases between. CDR1 and CDR2 (germline): SGHRS, YFSETQ. The CDR3 covers 15 residues.

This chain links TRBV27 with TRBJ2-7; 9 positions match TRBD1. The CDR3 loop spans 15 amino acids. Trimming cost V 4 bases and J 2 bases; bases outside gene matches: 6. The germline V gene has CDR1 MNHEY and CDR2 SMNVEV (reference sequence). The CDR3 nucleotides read TGTGCCAGCAGTTATTCATGGACAGGGGCCTACGAGCAGTACTTC. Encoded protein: CASSYSWTGAYEQYF.

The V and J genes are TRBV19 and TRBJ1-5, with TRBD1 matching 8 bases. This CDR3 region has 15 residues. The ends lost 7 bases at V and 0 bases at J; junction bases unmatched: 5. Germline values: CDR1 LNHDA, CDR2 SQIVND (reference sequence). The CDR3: CASTGGVFSNQPQHF. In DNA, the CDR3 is TGTGCCAGTACAGGGGGCGTCTTTAGCAATCAGCCCCAGCATTTT.

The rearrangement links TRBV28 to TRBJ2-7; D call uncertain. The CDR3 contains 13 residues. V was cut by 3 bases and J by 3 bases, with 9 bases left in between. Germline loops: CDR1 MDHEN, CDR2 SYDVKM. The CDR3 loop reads CASSLVSYYEQYF. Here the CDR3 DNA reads TGTGCCAGCAGTTTGGTGTCCTACTACGAGCAGTACTTC. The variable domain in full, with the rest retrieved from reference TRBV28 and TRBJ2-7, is DVKVTQSSRYLVKRTGEKVFLECVQDMDHENMFWYRQDPGLGLRLIYFSYDVKMKEKGDIPEGYSVSREKKERFSLILESASTNQTSMYLCASSLVSYYEQYFGPGTRLTVT.

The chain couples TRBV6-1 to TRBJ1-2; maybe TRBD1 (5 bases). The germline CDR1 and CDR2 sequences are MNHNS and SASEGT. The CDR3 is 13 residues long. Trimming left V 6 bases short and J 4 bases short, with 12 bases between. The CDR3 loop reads CASSKSGAYGYTF. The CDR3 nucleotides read TGTGCCAGCAGCAAAAGCGGGGCCTATGGCTACACCTTC.

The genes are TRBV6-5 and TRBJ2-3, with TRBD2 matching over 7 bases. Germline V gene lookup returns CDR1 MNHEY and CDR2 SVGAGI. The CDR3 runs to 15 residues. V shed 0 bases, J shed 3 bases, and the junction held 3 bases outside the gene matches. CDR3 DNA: TGTGCCAGCAGTTACTCGGGCGGGAGTACAGATACGCAGTATTTT. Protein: CASSYSGGSTDTQYF.

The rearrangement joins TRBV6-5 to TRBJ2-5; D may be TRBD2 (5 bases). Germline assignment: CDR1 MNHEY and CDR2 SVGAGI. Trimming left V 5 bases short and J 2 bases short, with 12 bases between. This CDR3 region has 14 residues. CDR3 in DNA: TGTGCCAGCAGTGTAACACGGACTCAAGAGACCCAGTACTTC. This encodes CASSVTRTQETQYF.

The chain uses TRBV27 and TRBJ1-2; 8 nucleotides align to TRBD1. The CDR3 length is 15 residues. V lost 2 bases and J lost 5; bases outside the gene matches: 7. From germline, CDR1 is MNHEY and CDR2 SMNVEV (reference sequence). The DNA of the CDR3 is TGTGCCAGCAGTTTAGGCAGGGGGCATCTTTATGGCTACACCTTC. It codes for CASSLGRGHLYGYTF.

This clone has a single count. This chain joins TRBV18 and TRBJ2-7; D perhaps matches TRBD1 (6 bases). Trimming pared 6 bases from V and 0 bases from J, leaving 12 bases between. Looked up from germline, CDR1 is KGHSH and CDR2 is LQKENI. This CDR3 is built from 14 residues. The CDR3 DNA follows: TGTGCCAGCTCTCCGGACAGAGCCTCCTACGAGCAGTACTTC. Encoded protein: CASSPDRASYEQYF.

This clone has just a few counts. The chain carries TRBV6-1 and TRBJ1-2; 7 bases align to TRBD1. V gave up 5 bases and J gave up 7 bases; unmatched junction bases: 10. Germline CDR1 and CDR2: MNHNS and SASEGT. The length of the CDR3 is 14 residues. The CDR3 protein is CASSSKTGIRGYTF. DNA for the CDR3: TGTGCCAGCAGTTCCAAGACAGGGATCCGTGGCTACACCTTC.

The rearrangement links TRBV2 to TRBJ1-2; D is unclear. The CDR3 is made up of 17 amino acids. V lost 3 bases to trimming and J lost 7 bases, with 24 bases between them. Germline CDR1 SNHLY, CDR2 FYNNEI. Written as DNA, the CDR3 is TGTGCCAGCAGTGACAGGTCCCCATCTCCCCGGACTTGTGGCTACACCTTC. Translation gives CASSDRSPSPRTCGYTF.

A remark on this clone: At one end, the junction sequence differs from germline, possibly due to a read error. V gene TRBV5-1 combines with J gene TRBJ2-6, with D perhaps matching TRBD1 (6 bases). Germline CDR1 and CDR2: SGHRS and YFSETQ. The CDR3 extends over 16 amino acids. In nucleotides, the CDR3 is TGCGCCAGCAGTACGGGACACAGCTCTGGGGCCAACGGCCTGACTTTC. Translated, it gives CASSTGHSSGANGLTF.

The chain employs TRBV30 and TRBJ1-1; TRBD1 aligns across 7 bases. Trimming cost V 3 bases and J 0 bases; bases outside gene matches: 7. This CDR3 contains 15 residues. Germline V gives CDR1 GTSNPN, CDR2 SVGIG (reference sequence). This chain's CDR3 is CAWRIPGQLNTEAFF. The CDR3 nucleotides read TGTGCCTGGAGGATCCCGGGACAGCTGAACACTGAAGCTTTCTTT.

CDR3 in amino acids: CASSPDPGQHTEAFF. The CDR3 DNA reads as TGTGCCAGCAGCCCGGATCCGGGACAGCACACTGAAGCTTTCTTT. This sequence joins TRBV13 and TRBJ1-1, with TRBD1 matching over 7 bases. The V gene end was trimmed by 5 bases and the J gene end by 3 bases; junction bases not matched to a gene: 9. CDR1 is PRHDT, CDR2 FYEKMQ, per germline (reference sequence). CDR3 size: 15 residues.

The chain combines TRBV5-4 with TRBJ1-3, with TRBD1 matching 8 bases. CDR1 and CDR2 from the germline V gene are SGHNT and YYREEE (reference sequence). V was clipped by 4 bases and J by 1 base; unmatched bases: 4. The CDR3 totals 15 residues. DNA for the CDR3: TGTGCCAGCAGCCCCGGACAGGGATCTGGAAACACCATATATTTT. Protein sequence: CASSPGQGSGNTIYF.

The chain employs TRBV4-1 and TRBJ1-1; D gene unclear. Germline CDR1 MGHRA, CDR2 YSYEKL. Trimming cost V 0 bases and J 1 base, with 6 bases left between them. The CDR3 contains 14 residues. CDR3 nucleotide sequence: TGCGCCAGCAGCCAAGATGGGCCGAACACTGAAGCTTTCTTT. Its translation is CASSQDGPNTEAFF.

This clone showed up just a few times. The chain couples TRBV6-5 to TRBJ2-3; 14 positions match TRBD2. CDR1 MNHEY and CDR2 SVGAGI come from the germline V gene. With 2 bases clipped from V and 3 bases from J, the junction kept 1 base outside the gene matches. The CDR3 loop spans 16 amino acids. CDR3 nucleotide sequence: TGTGCCAGCAGTTACCGGACTAGCGGGAGGACAGATACGCAGTATTTT. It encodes CASSYRTSGRTDTQYF.

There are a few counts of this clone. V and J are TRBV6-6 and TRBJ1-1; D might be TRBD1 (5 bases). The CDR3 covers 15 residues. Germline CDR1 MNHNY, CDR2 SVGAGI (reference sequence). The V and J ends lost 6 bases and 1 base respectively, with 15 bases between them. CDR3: CASRLREGRNTEAFF. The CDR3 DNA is TGTGCCAGCAGACTCAGGGAAGGACGGAACACTGAAGCTTTCTTT.

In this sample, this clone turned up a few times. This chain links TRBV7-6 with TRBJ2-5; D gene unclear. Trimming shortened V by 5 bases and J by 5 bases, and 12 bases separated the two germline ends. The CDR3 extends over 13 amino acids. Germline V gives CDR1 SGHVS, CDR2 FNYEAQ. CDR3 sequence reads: CASSRAGFETQYF. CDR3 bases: TGTGCCAGCAGCCGCGCCGGTTTTGAGACCCAGTACTTC.

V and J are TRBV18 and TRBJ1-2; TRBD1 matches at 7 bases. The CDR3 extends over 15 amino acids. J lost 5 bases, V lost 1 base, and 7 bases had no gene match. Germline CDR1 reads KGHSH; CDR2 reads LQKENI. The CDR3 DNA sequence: TGTGCCAGCTCACCACAGGGGGCTAATTTATATGGCTACACCTTC. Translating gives CASSPQGANLYGYTF.

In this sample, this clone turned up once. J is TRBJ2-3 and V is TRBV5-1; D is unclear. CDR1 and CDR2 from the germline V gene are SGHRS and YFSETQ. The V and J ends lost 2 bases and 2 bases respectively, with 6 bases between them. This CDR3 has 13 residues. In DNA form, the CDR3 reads TGCGCCAGCAGCTTTCCCTACACAGATACGCAGTATTTT. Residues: CASSFPYTDTQYF. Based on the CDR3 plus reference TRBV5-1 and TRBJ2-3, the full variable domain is KAGVTQTPRYLIKTRGQQVTLSCSPISGHRSVSWYQQTPGQGLQFLFEYFSETQRNKGNFPGRFSGRQFSNSRSEMNVSTLELGDSALYLCASSFPYTDTQYFGPGTRLTVL.

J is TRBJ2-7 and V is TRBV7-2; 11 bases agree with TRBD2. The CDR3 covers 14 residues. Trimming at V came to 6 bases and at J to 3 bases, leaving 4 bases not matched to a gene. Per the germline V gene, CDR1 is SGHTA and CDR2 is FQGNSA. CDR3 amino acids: CASSSGTSGYEQYF. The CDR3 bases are TGTGCCAGCAGTTCCGGGACTAGCGGCTACGAGCAGTACTTC.

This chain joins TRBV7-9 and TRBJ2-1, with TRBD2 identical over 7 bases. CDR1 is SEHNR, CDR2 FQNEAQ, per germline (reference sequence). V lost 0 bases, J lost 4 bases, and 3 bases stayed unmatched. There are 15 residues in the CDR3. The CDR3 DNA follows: TGTGCCAGCAGCTTAGCTTGGCGGGAGTACAATGAGCAGTTCTTC. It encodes CASSLAWREYNEQFF.

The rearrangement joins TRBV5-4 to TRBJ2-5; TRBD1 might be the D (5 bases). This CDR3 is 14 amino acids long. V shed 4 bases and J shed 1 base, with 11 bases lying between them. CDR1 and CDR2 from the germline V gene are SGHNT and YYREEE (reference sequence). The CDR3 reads CASSPDSIQETQYF. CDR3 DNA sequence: TGTGCCAGCAGCCCCGACAGCATCCAAGAGACCCAGTACTTC.

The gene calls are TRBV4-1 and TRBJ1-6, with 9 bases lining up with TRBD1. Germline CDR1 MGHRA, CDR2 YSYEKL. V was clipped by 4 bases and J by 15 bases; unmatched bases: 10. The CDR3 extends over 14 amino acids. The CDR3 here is CASSPGDRVSGLHF. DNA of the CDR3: TGCGCCAGCAGCCCCGGGGACAGGGTCTCTGGCCTCCACTTT.

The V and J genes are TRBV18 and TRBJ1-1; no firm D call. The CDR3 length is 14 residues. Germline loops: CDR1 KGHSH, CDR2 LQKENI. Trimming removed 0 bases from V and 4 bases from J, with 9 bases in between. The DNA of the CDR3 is TGTGCCAGCTCACCACCAGGCGGGAGCACTGAAGCTTTCTTT. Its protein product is CASSPPGGSTEAFF.

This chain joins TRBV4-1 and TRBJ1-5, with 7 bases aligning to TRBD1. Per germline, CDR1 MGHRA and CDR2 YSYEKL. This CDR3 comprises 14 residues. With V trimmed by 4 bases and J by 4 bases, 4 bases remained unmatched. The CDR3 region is CASSPDRANQPQHF. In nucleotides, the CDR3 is TGCGCCAGCAGCCCTGACAGGGCAAATCAGCCCCAGCATTTT.

The CDR3 bases are TGTGCCAGCAGGGGGCTGGGGAACACTGAAGCTTTCTTT. This codes for CASRGLGNTEAFF. The genes are TRBV2 and TRBJ1-1, with a tentative D call TRBD1 (5 bases). The CDR3 loop spans 13 amino acids. Germline loops: CDR1 SNHLY, CDR2 FYNNEI. Between the trimmed V and J ends, which lost 6 bases and 1 base, there was a span of 9 bases.

In DNA, the CDR3 is TGCGCCAGCAGCCAAGATGGGGGGGTGGCGGGATTCTCCTACGAGCAGTACTTC. It yields the protein CASSQDGGVAGFSYEQYF. The chain has TRBV4-1 and TRBJ2-7, with 7 bases aligning to TRBD2. CDR3 length: 18 residues. The junction had 11 bases not matched to a gene; V was cut back by 0 bases and J by 0 bases. Germline V gives CDR1 MGHRA, CDR2 YSYEKL.